The TCR beta chain described here comes from a study of metastatic and nonmetastatic thyroid tumors. Each patient came to thyroid surgery without any prior treatment (of any kind). Of note for this clone: A single base separates this from a much larger clone, so it may be a read error.

CDR1 MNHEY and CDR2 SVGEGT come from the germline V gene. V was pared by 0 bases and J by 3 bases, with 11 bases of the junction left unmatched. The CDR3 totals 19 residues. TCRdb re-clonotyped the PCR reads via MiXCR. The table records roughly 42,000 clones, 18% of them present only once. Input material: tumor tissue. The clonotype was recovered from a female donor with papillary thyroid cancer or a benign thyroid nodule (not recorded which). Some clones in this sample may be carry-over from other donors' samples. The V gene is TRBV6-2 or TRBV6-3, the J gene TRBJ2-2; TRBD2 aligns across 9 bases. CDR3 DNA: TGTGCCAGCAGTTACTCCGGTCCAGCGGGGGGAACCCACACCGGGGAGCTGTTTTTT. This sequence encodes CASSYSGPAGGTHTGELFF.